This is a list of T cell receptor beta chains from one sample in a study of cytomegalovirus exposure and HLA in healthy donors. The table came from immunoSEQ multiplex PCR; TCRdb's copy has only in-frame clones and leaves some out. The profile shows approximately 150,000 clones, 75% to 90% of them singletons. The sample comprised PBMCs. The receptors stem from a man younger than 45 in good health and CMV-seropositive. The CDR3 runs from the conserved cysteine through the conserved F or W. A D gene is named only where the DNA matches it firmly. Only part of the rows carry a size: once, few, many, or a class if the clone is expanded.

clone_size j_call d_call v_call cdr3_aa cdr3_nt
. TRBJ2-7 TRBD1 TRBV7-9 CASSSGTGGREQYF TGTGCCAGCAGTTCCGGGACAGGGGGTCGCGAGCAGTACTTC
. TRBJ2-5 TRBD2 TRBV4-2 CASSQDQASGGGGETQYF TGTGCCAGCAGCCAAGATCAGGCTAGCGGGGGGGGTGGAGAGACCCAGTACTTC
. TRBJ2-5 TRBD2 TRBV13 CASSHLAGVEETQYF TGTGCCAGCAGCCATCTAGCGGGAGTAGAAGAGACCCAGTACTTC
few TRBJ2-3 TRBD2 TRBV28 CASTSTGLAADTQYF TGTGCCAGCACTTCAACGGGACTAGCCGCAGATACGCAGTATTTT
. TRBJ1-5 . TRBV28 CASGLWGQPQHF TGTGCCAGCGGACTGTGGGGACAGCCCCAGCATTTT
. TRBJ1-1 . TRBV5-1 CASSGSRGGGAFF TGCGCCAGCAGCGGAAGCAGGGGTGGGGGAGCTTTCTTT
. TRBJ1-2 . TRBV9 CASSLGARNYGYTF TGTGCCAGCAGCCTAGGGGCCCGCAACTATGGCTACACCTTC
. TRBJ2-7 TRBD2 TRBV18 CASSPLAGFDSYEQYF TGTGCCAGCTCACCACTAGCGGGATTCGACTCCTACGAGCAGTACTTC
. TRBJ2-7 . TRBV21-1 CASSISGRHDEQYF TGTGCCAGCAGCATAAGCGGGAGGCACGACGAGCAGTACTTC
. TRBJ2-1 TRBD2 TRBV5-6 CASSLALAGDGNEQFF TGTGCCAGCAGCTTGGCCCTAGCGGGAGATGGCAATGAGCAGTTCTTC
. TRBJ2-1 TRBD2 TRBV27 CASSTGLAVYNEQFF TGTGCCAGCAGCACGGGACTAGCCGTTTACAATGAGCAGTTCTTC
. TRBJ1-5 TRBD1 TRBV5-1 CASSLGQDSGQPQHF TGCGCCAGCAGCCTGGGACAGGACTCAGGGCAGCCCCAGCATTTT
. TRBJ1-4 . TRBV4-3 CASSQDLRGLNEKLFF TGCGCCAGCAGCCAAGATCTGCGGGGCCTTAATGAAAAACTGTTTTTT
. TRBJ1-6 . TRBV4-2 CASSPTEGEGGSPLHF TGTGCCAGCAGCCCAACGGAGGGGGAGGGCGGTTCACCCCTCCACTTT
. TRBJ1-1 . TRBV25-1 CASRGSGGNTEAFF TGTGCCAGCAGAGGATCTGGGGGCAACACTGAAGCTTTCTTT
. TRBJ1-1 . TRBV5-5 CASSFDSRNTEAFF TGTGCCAGCAGCTTTGACAGCCGGAACACTGAAGCTTTCTTT
. TRBJ2-2 TRBD2 TRBV7-2 CASSLISGGWELFF TGTGCCAGCAGCCTTATTAGCGGGGGCTGGGAGCTGTTTTTT
. TRBJ1-3 . TRBV15 CATSRDLASSGNTIYF TGTGCCACCAGCAGAGATCTCGCGAGCTCTGGAAACACCATATATTTT
few TRBJ1-1 TRBD1 TRBV6-4 CASSEGTGGTEAFF TGTGCCAGCAGTGAAGGGACAGGGGGCACTGAAGCTTTCTTT
. TRBJ1-5 . TRBV7-6 CASSLKEGQPQHF TGTGCCAGCAGCTTAAAGGAGGGACAGCCCCAGCATTTT
. TRBJ1-1 TRBD1 TRBV5-1 CASSLKQGMGTEAFF TGCGCCAGCAGCCTCAAACAGGGGATGGGCACTGAAGCTTTCTTT
. TRBJ2-7 TRBD1 TRBV4-3 CASSHRQGAGYEQYF TGCGCCAGCAGCCACAGACAGGGGGCAGGCTACGAGCAGTACTTC
. TRBJ2-3 TRBD2 TRBV5-4 CASSFGGGARDTQYF TGTGCCAGCAGCTTTGGCGGGGGGGCCCGGGATACGCAGTATTTT
. TRBJ2-7 . TRBV28 CASSSGFPNAYEQYF TGTGCCAGCAGTTCAGGGTTCCCAAATGCCTACGAGCAGTACTTC
. TRBJ1-1 . TRBV5-1 CASRTAQGNTEAFF TGCGCCAGCAGGACCGCTCAGGGCAACACTGAAGCTTTCTTT
. TRBJ2-5 TRBD2 TRBV5-1 CASSLGGRAVGETQYF TGCGCCAGCAGCTTGGGCGGGAGGGCCGTAGGAGAGACCCAGTACTTC
. TRBJ1-6 . TRBV11-3 CASSLAGQSSYNSPLHF TGTGCCAGCAGCTTAGCGGGACAAAGCTCCTATAATTCACCCCTCCACTTT
. TRBJ2-5 . TRBV28 CASSATGDQETQYF TGTGCCAGCAGTGCAACGGGGGACCAAGAGACCCAGTACTTC
. TRBJ2-1 . TRBV5-6 CASSLASLYNEQFF TGTGCCAGCAGCTTAGCGTCCCTCTACAATGAGCAGTTCTTC
. TRBJ1-1 TRBD1 TRBV28 CASSPHQQGGDTEAFF TGTGCCAGCAGTCCCCACCAACAGGGGGGAGATACTGAAGCTTTCTTT
. TRBJ1-4 TRBD1 TRBV30 CAWSEFGQGANEKLFF TGTGCCTGGAGTGAGTTCGGACAGGGGGCCAATGAAAAACTGTTTTTT
. TRBJ2-3 TRBD2 TRBV28 CASSFLAGADTQYF TGTGCCAGCAGTTTCCTAGCGGGAGCAGATACGCAGTATTTT
. TRBJ2-2 TRBD2 TRBV10-3 CAISESARTSGDTGELFF TGTGCCATCAGTGAGTCGGCTAGGACTAGCGGGGACACCGGGGAGCTGTTTTTT
. TRBJ2-3 TRBD2 TRBV25-1 CASSDRLAGVEQYF TGTGCCAGCAGTGACCGACTAGCGGGGGTGGAGCAGTATTTT
. TRBJ2-1 TRBD2 TRBV5-6 CASSLEPAGAGEQFF TGTGCCAGCAGCTTGGAGCCAGCGGGAGCGGGTGAGCAGTTCTTC
. TRBJ2-5 . TRBV19 CASKEKYSGSETQYF TGTGCCAGTAAGGAAAAGTATAGCGGTTCAGAGACCCAGTACTTC
. TRBJ2-7 . TRBV4-1 CASSQVQLSSSYEQYF TGCGCCAGCAGCCAAGTACAACTGTCTAGCTCCTACGAGCAGTACTTC
once TRBJ1-2 TRBD1 TRBV29-1 CSVVGQGRGYTF TGCAGCGTTGTGGGACAGGGACGCGGCTACACCTTC
. TRBJ2-5 . TRBV6-5 CASSYSQNQETQYF TGTGCCAGCAGTTACTCCCAGAATCAAGAGACCCAGTACTTC
few TRBJ1-1 . TRBV2 CASKLLQGPTEAFF TGTGCCAGCAAATTACTCCAGGGGCCGACTGAAGCTTTCTTT
. TRBJ2-3 . TRBV15 CATHSSVADTQYF TGTGCCACCCATTCTTCGGTCGCAGATACGCAGTATTTT